Sequencing of this T cell receptor beta chain was carried out in a study of OX40 agonist ivuxolimab in advanced cancers. CDR1 and CDR2 from the germline V gene are GTSNPN and SVGIG (reference sequence). The ends were cut back, 4 bases at V and 8 bases at J, with 14 bases in the middle. This CDR3 has 12 amino acids. Repertoires were generated with immunoSEQ multiplex PCR, while TCRdb's copy carries only in-frame clones and drops some. Among about 95,000 clones, approximately 92% were seen once, and the ten largest hold approximately 0.36%. The V call is TRBV30, the J call TRBJ1-2, with unresolved D. The sequences come from CD4+ or CD8+ T cells sorted from blood, collected in a trial of the OX40 agonist ivuxolimab. This receptor was identified in an adult with an advanced solid tumor such as melanoma, head and neck, liver or kidney cancer. The CDR3 nucleotides read TGTGCCTGGACCCCGACCACTGGAGGCTACACCTTC. Translated: CAWTPTTGGYTF.